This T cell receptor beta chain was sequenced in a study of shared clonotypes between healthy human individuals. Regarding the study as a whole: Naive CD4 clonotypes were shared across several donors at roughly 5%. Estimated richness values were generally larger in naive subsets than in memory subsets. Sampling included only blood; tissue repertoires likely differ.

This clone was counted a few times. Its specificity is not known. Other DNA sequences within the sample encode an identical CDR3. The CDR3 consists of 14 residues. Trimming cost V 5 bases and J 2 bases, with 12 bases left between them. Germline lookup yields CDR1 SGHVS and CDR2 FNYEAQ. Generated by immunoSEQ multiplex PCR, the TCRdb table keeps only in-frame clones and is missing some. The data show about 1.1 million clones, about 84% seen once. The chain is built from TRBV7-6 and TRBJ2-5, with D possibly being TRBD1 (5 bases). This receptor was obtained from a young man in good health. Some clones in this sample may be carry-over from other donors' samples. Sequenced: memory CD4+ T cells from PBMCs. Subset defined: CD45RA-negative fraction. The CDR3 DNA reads TGTGCCAGCAGCCTCTTCCAGGGACAAGAGACCCAGTACTTC. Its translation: CASSLFQGQETQYF.